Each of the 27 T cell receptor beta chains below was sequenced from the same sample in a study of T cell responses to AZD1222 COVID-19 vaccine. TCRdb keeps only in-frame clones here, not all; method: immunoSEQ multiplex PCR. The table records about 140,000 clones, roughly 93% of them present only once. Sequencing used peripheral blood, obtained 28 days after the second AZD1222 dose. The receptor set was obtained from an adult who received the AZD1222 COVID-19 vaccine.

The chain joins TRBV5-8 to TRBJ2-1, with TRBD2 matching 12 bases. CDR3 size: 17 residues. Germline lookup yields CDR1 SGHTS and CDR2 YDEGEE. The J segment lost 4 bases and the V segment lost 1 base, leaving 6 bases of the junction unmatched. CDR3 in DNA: TGTGCCAGCAGCTTGTCGACTAGCGGGGGACTGTACAATGAGCAGTTCTTC. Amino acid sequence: CASSLSTSGGLYNEQFF.

The CDR3 coding sequence is TGTGCCAGCAGTTTAATGGACGGGGGAGAGACCCAGTACTTC. This codes for CASSLMDGGETQYF. The V call is TRBV27, the J call TRBJ2-5, with a weak D call TRBD2 (6 bases). Germline V gives CDR1 MNHEY, CDR2 SMNVEV (reference sequence). With 2 bases removed from V and 4 bases from J, the gap between germline ends came to 11 bases. The CDR3 runs to 14 residues.

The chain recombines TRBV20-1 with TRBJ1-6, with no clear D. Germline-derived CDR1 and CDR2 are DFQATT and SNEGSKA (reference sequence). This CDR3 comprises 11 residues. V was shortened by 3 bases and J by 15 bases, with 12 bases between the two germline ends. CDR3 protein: CSASGVTVLHF. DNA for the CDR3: TGCAGTGCTAGCGGGGTTACGGTCCTCCACTTT.

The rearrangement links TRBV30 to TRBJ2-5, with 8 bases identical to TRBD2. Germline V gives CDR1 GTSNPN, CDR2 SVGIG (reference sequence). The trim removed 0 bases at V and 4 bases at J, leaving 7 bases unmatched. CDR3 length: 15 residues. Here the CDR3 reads CAWSVSAGGRETQYF. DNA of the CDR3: TGTGCCTGGAGTGTCTCGGCGGGAGGCAGAGAGACCCAGTACTTC.

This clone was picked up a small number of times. The CDR3, as DNA: TGTGCCAGTGGGTGGGGACAGTCCAATCAGCCCCAGCATTTT. This sequence encodes CASGWGQSNQPQHF. The chain carries TRBV19 and TRBJ1-5; TRBD1 agrees at 7 bases. Germline V gene sequence: CDR1 LNHDA, CDR2 SQIVND (reference sequence). This CDR3 has 14 residues. Trimming cost V 8 bases and J 3 bases; bases outside gene matches: 7.

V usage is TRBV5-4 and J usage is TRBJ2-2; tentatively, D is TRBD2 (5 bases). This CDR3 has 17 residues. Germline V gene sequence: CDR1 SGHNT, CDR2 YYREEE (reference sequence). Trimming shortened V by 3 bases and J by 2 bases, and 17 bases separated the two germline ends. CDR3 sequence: CASSSARYGINTGELFF. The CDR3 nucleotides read TGTGCCAGCAGCTCTGCCCGATACGGGATAAACACCGGGGAGCTGTTTTTT.

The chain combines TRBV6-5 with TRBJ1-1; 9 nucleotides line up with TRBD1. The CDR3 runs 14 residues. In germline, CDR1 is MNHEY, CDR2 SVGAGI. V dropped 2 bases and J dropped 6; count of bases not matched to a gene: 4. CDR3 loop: CASSYGTGLAEAFF. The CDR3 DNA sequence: TGTGCCAGCAGTTACGGGACAGGGCTTGCTGAAGCTTTCTTT.

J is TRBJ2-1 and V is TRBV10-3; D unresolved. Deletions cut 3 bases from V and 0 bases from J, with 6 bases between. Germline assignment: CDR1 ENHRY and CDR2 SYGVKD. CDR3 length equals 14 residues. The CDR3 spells CAISDSSSYNEQFF. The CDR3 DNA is TGTGCCATCAGTGACTCGAGCTCCTACAATGAGCAGTTCTTC.

CDR3 sequence: CASSGRDRESQETQYF. The CDR3 DNA is TGTGCCAGCAGTGGCCGGGACAGGGAGTCCCAAGAGACCCAGTACTTC. The chain uses TRBV6-1 and TRBJ2-5, with 9 bases lining up with TRBD1. The CDR3 spans 16 residues. Losses at the gene ends were 4 bases for V and 1 base for J; bases not matched to a gene: 7. Germline CDR1 MNHNS, CDR2 SASEGT.

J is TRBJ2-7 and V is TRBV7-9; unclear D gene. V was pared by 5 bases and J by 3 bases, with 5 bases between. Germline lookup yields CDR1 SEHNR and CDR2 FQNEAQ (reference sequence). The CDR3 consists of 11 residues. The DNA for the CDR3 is TGTGCCAGCAGCCGTAGCTACGAGCAGTACTTC. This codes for CASSRSYEQYF.

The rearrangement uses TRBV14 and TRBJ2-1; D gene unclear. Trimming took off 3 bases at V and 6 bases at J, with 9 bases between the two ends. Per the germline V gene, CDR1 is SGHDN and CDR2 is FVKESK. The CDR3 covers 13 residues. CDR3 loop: CASSHRRSNEQFF. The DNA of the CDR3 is TGTGCCAGCAGCCATCGGCGGAGCAATGAGCAGTTCTTC.

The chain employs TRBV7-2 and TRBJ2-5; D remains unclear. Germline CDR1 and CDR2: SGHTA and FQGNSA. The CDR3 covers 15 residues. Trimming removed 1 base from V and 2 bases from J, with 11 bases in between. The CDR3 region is CASSLDAAAQETQYF. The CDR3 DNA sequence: TGTGCCAGCAGCTTAGATGCGGCAGCTCAAGAGACCCAGTACTTC.

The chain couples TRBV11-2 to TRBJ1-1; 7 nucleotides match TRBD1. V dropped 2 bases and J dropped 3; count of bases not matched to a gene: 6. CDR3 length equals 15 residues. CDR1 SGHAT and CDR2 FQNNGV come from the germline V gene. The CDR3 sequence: CASSLSRGRDTEAFF. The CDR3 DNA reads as TGTGCCAGCAGCTTATCAAGGGGGCGGGACACTGAAGCTTTCTTT.

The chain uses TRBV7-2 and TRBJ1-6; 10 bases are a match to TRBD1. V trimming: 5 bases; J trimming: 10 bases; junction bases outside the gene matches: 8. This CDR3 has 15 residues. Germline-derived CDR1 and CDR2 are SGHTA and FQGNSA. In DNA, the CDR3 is TGTGCCAGCAGCCCTAGACAGGGGGCTGCATCACCCCTCCACTTT. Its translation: CASSPRQGAASPLHF. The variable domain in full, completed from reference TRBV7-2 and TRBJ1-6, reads GAGVSQSPSNKVTEKGKDVELRCDPISGHTALYWYRQSLGQGLEFLIYFQGNSAPDKSGLPSDRFSAERTGGSVSTLTIQRTQQEDSAVYLCASSPRQGAASPLHFGNGTRLTVT.

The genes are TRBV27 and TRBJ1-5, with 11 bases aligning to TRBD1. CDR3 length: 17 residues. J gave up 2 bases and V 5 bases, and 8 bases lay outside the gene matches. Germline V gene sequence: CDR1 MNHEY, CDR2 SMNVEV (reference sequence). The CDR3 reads CASSAGQGEAGNQPQHF. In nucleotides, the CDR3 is TGTGCCAGCAGTGCGGGACAGGGGGAGGCTGGCAATCAGCCCCAGCATTTT.

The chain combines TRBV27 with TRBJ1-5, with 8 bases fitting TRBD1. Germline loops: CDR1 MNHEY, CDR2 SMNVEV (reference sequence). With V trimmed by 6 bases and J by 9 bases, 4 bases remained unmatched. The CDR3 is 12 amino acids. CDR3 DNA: TGTGCCAGCAGGACAGGGGCCTCGCCCCAGCATTTT. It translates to CASRTGASPQHF.

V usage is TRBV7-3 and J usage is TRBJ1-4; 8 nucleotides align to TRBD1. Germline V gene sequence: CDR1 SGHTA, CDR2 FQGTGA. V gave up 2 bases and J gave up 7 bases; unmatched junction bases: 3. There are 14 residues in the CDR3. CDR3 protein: CASSLQGAGEKLFF. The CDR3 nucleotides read TGTGCCAGCAGCTTACAGGGGGCCGGTGAAAAACTGTTTTTT.

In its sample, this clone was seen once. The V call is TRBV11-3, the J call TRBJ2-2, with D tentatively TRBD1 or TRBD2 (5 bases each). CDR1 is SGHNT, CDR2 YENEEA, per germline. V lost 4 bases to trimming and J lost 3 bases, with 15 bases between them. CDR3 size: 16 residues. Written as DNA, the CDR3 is TGTGCCAGCAGCTCATGGGACGGGCGCGACACCGGGGAGCTGTTTTTT. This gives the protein CASSSWDGRDTGELFF.

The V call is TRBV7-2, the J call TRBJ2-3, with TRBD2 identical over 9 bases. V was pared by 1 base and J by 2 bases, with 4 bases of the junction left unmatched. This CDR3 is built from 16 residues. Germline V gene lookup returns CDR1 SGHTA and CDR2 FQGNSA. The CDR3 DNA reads TGTGCCAGCAGCTTAGATAGCGGGGGATCCACAGATACGCAGTATTTT. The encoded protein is CASSLDSGGSTDTQYF. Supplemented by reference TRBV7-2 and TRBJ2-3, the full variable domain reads GAGVSQSPSNKVTEKGKDVELRCDPISGHTALYWYRQSLGQGLEFLIYFQGNSAPDKSGLPSDRFSAERTGGSVSTLTIQRTQQEDSAVYLCASSLDSGGSTDTQYFGPGTRLTVL.

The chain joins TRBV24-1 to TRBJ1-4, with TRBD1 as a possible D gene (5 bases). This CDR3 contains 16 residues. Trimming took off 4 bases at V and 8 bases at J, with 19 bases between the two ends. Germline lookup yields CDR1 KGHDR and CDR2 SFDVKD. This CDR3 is CATSDPSPGREEKLFF. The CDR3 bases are TGTGCCACCAGTGACCCCTCTCCGGGACGCGAGGAAAAACTGTTTTTT.

CDR3 sequence: CASSSGGSQFF. The DNA for the CDR3 is TGTGCCAGCTCTAGCGGGGGCTCTCAGTTCTTC. V and J are TRBV27 and TRBJ2-1; 10 nucleotides align to TRBD2. V was clipped by 8 bases and J by 13 bases; unmatched bases: 5. Germline CDR1 reads MNHEY; CDR2 reads SMNVEV (reference sequence). The CDR3 has 11 amino acids.

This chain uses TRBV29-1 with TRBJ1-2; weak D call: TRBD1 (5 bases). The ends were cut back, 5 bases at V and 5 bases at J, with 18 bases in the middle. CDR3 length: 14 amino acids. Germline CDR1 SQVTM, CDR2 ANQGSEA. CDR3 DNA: TGCAGCGTTATAAGAAGTGACAGTCCGTATGGCTACACCTTC. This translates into CSVIRSDSPYGYTF.

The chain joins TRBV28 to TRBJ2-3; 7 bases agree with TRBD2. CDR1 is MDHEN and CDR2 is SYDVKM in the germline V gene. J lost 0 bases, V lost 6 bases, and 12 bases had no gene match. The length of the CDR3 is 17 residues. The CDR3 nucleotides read TGTGCCAGCAGGGAGATGCGGCGGGGGTTTAGCACAGATACGCAGTATTTT. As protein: CASREMRRGFSTDTQYF.

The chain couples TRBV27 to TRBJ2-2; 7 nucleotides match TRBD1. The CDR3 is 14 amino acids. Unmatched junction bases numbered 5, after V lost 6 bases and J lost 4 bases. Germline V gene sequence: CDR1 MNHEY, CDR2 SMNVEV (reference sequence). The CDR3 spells CASRPGQITGELFF. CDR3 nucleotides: TGTGCCAGCAGACCGGGACAGATCACCGGGGAGCTGTTTTTT.

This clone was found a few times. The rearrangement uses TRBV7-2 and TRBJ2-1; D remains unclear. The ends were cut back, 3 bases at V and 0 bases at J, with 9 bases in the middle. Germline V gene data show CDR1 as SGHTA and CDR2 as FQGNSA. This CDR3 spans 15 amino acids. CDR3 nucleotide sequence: TGTGCCAGCAGCTTCGGCCGGAGCTCCTACAATGAGCAGTTCTTC. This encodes CASSFGRSSYNEQFF.

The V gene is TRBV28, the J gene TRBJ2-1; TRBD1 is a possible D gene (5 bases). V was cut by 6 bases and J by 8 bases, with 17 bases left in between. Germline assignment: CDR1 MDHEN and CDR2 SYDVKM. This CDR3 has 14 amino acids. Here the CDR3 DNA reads TGTGCCAGCAGGCCGTATATGGGGCCGGATGAGCAGTTCTTC. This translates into CASRPYMGPDEQFF.

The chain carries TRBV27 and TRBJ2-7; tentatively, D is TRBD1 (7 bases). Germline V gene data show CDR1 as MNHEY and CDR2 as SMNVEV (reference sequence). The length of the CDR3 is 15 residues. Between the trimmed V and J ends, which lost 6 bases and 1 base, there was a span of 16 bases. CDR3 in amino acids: CASSTRDSGSYEQYF. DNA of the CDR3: TGTGCCAGCAGCACCAGGGACAGCGGGTCCTACGAGCAGTACTTC.